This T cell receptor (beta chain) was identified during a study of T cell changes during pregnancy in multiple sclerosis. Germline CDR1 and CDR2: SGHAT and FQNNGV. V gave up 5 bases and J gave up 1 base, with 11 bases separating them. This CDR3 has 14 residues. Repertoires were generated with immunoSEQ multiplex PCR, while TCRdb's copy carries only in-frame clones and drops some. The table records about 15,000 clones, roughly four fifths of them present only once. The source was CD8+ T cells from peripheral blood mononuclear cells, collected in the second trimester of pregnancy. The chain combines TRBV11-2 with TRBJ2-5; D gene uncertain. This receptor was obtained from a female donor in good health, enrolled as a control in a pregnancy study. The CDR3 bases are TGTGCCAGCAGCCCTTCATTAGCCCAAGAGACCCAGTACTTC. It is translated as CASSPSLAQETQYF.